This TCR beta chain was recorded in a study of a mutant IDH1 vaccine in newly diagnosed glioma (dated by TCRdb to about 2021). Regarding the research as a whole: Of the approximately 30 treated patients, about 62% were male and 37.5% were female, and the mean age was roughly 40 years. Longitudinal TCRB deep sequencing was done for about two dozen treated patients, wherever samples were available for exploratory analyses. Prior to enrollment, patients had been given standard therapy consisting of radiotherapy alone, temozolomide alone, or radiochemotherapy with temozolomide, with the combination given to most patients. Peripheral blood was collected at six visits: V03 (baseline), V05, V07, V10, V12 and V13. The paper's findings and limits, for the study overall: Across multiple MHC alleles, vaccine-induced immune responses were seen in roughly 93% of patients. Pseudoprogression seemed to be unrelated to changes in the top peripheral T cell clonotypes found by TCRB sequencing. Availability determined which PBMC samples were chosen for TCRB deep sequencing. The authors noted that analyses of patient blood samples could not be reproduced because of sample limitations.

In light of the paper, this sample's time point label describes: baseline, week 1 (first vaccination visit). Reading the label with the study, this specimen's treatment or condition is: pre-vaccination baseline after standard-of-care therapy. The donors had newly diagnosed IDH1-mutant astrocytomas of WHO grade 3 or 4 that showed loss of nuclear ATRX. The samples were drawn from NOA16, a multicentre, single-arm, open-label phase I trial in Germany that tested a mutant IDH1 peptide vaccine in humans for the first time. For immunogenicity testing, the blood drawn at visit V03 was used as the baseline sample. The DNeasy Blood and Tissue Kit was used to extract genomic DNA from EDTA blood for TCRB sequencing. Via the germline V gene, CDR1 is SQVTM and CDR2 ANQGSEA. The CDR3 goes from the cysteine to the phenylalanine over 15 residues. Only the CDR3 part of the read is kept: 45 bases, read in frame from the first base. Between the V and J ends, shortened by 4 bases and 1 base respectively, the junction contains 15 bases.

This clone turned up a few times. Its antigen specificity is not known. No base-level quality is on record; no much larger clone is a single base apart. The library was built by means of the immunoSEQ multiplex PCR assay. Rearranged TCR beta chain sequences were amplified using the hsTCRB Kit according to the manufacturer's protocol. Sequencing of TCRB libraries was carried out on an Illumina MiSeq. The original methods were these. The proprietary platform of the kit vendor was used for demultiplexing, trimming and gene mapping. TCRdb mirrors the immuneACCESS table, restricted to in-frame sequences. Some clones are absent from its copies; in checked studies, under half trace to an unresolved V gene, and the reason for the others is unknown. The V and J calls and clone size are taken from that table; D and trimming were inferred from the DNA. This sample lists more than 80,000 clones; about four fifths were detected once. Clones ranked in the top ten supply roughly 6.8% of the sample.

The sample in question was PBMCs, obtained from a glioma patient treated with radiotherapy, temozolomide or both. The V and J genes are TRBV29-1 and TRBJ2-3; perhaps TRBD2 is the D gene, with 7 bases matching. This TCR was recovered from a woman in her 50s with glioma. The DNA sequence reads TGCAGCGTTGGCGCCCGGGGGGCTGGCACAGATACGCAGTATTTT. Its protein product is CSVGARGAGTDTQYF.